These 5 T cell receptor beta chains were all obtained from the same sample, sequenced in a study of regulatory T cells in long-lasting Graves disease. This sample's time point: newly diagnosed GD, antithyroid drugs for less than 3 months. TCR sequences were obtained from RNA taken from PBMCs. Assembly of TCR beta libraries relied on iRepertoire HTBI primers together with Arm-PCR of CDR3 regions. A single record per CDR3 protein comes from TCRdb applying MiXCR to the multiplex PCR reads. This table holds about 440,000 distinct CDR3 sequences, over 15% found once. The data were also submitted as part of a second study, on T cells in Graves' hyperthyroidism and ophthalmopathy.

The sample was peripheral blood mononuclear cells (PBMCs), taken at new diagnosis, from a patient treated with antithyroid drugs. Every receptor here comes from a woman under 30 with Graves disease.

The table lists this clonotype with many counts. The chain links TRBV2 to TRBJ2-1; tentatively, D is TRBD1 (5 bases). Germline assignment: CDR1 SNHLY and CDR2 FYNNEI. V shed 7 bases and J shed 4 bases, with 17 bases lying between them. The length of the CDR3 is 15 residues. CDR3 sequence reads: CASTQTDRVYNEQFF. In DNA form, the CDR3 reads TGTGCCAGCACCCAGACAGACCGAGTATACAATGAGCAGTTCTTC.

This sequence joins TRBV7-3 and TRBJ2-3; the match to TRBD2 covers 9 bases. The V gene end was trimmed by 1 base and the J gene end by 6 bases; junction bases not matched to a gene: 17. This CDR3 has 19 amino acids. Per germline, CDR1 SGHTA and CDR2 FQGTGA. This chain's CDR3 is CASSLRGGGAGGVGDTQYF. DNA of the CDR3: TGTGCCAGCAGCTTAAGGGGAGGGGGAGCGGGAGGCGTAGGGGATACGCAGTATTTT. Using reference TRBV7-3 and TRBJ2-3 for the parts outside the CDR3, the full variable domain is GAGVSQTPSNKVTEKGKYVELRCDPISGHTALYWYRQSLGQGPEFLIYFQGTGAADDSGLPNDRFFAVRPEGSVSTLKIQRTERGDSAVYLCASSLRGGGAGGVGDTQYFGPGTRLTVL.

This clonotype was counted at least ten times. The chain links TRBV3-1 to TRBJ1-2, with D perhaps TRBD1 (5 bases). The CDR3 consists of 16 residues. Trimming removed 4 bases at V and 3 bases at J, with 18 bases between. The germline V gene encodes CDR1 LGHDT and CDR2 YNNKEL (reference sequence). The CDR3 region is CASSPKPGRTYYGYTF. The CDR3 DNA reads as TGTGCCAGCAGCCCTAAACCGGGACGGACATACTATGGCTACACCTTC.

Points on this clonotype: A junction end diverges from the germline sequence, so it may reflect a read error. This chain connects TRBV12-3 or TRBV12-4 to TRBJ2-7, with 7 bases aligning to TRBD2. The CDR3 consists of 14 residues. CDR3 in DNA: TGTGCCAGCTGCCGAGCGGGAAGGCACTACGGGCAGTACTTC. Translation: CASCRAGRHYGQYF.

This clonotype was counted ten times or more. This chain connects TRBV28 to TRBJ1-2; the D is unclear. This CDR3 is built from 17 residues. Germline loops: CDR1 MDHEN, CDR2 SYDVKM. Between the trimmed V and J ends, which lost 2 bases and 1 base, there was a span of 17 bases. The CDR3 DNA is TGTGCCAGCAGTTTAAAGGGCAGTAAGAGGATTAACTATGGCTACACCTTC. Translated, it gives CASSLKGSKRINYGYTF.